The present T cell receptor beta chain was sequenced within a study of cytomegalovirus exposure and HLA in healthy donors. Study findings and constraints: Serostatus for CMV was the only available immune exposure information.

Details on this clone: Its target is unknown.

CDR1 and CDR2 (germline): LGHNT, FRNRAP. The CDR3 totals 16 residues. V lost 5 bases and J lost 5; bases outside the gene matches: 11. PCR used 60 Vbeta primers and 13 Jbeta primers. Method: immunoSEQ multiplex PCR; TCRdb's copy keeps in-frame clones and lacks some. The sample shows fewer than 100,000 clones, roughly 78% of them seen only once. The sequenced material came from PBMCs. The chain combines TRBV12-5 with TRBJ2-1, with 8 bases aligning to TRBD1. This sequence was found in a male donor in good health and CMV-seropositive. The CDR3 sequence is CASGTGQGRVDNEQFF. As DNA, the CDR3 is TGTGCTAGTGGTACCGGACAGGGAAGGGTTGACAATGAGCAGTTCTTC.